What follows is one T cell receptor beta chain and its context. This CDR3 has 16 amino acids. Germline loops: CDR1 KGHSH, CDR2 LQKENI. V lost 0 bases to trimming and J lost 6 bases, with 15 bases between them. This record belongs to a study of blood T cell repertoires in COVID-19. Across the whole study: The samples span acute and convalescent COVID-19 from the United States, Italy and Spain. T cells, B-cell-depleted T cells, or PBMCs supplied cDNA or gDNA.

Original analysis: Cell counts per sample came from amplifying reference gene primers. The data were produced by immunoSEQ multiplex PCR, yet TCRdb's version contains in-frame clones alone and is incomplete. Clone size and V and J calls were adopted from that table, with D and trimming inferred from the DNA. The sample yields around 150,000 clones, 85% to 90% seen once. This TCR was sampled from a woman aged 55-69 years with active COVID-19. Specimen: peripheral blood. The chain is built from TRBV18 and TRBJ2-1; maybe TRBD2 (5 bases). CDR3 residues: CASSPPNTGLANEQFF. Written as DNA, the CDR3 is TGTGCCAGCTCACCACCCAATACGGGATTGGCCAATGAGCAGTTCTTC.